This T cell receptor beta chain was profiled in a study of blood T cell repertoires in COVID-19. Germline CDR1 and CDR2: SGDLS and YYNGEE. Trimming left V 4 bases short and J 6 bases short, with 14 bases between. The CDR3 has 15 residues. Profiled with immunoSEQ multiplex PCR; TCRdb holds only in-frame clones, not every one. The sample has 150,000 or so clones; around 87% are singletons. The TCR originated in a man aged 55 to 69 with COVID-19, enrolled during active disease. The gene calls are TRBV9 and TRBJ1-6; D may be TRBD1 (6 bases). Sequenced: peripheral blood. DNA of the CDR3: TGTGCCAGCAGCATCACAGGGATCGGTAATTCACCCCTCCACTTT. Its translation is CASSITGIGNSPLHF.